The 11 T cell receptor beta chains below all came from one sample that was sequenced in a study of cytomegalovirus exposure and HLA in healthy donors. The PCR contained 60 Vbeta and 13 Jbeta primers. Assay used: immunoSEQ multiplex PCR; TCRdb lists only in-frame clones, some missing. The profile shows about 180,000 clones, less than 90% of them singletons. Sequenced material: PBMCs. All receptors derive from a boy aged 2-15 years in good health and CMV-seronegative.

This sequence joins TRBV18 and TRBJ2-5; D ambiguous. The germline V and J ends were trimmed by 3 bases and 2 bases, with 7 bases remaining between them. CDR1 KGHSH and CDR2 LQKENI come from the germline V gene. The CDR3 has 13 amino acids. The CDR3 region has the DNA TGTGCCAGCTCACCGCAGAGGCAAGAGACCCAGTACTTC. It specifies CASSPQRQETQYF.

CDR3 DNA sequence: TGTGTCACAGGGGACTATGGCTACACCTTC. Amino acid sequence: CVTGDYGYTF. The chain links TRBV28 to TRBJ1-2; 7 bases are a match to TRBD1. The CDR3 consists of 10 residues. The germline V gene has CDR1 MDHEN and CDR2 SYDVKM.

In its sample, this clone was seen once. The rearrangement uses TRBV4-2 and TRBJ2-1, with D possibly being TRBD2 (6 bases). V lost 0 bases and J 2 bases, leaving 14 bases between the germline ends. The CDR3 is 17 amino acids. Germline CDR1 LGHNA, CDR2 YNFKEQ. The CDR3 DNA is TGTGCCAGCAGCCAAGATTATGGAGTAGCGGCCTACAATGAGCAGTTCTTC. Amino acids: CASSQDYGVAAYNEQFF.

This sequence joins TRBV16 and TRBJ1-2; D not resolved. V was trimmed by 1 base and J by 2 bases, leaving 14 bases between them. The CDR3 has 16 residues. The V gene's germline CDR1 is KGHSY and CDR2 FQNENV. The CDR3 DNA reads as TGTGCCAGCAGCCAATTGGTCGGCAGGCCGAACTATGGCTACACCTTC. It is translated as CASSQLVGRPNYGYTF.

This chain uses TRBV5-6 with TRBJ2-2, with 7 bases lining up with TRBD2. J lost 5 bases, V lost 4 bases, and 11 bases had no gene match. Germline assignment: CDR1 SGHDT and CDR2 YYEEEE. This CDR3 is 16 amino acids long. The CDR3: CASSPMSGRVTGELFF. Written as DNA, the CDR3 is TGTGCCAGCAGCCCCATGAGTGGGAGGGTGACCGGGGAGCTGTTTTTT.

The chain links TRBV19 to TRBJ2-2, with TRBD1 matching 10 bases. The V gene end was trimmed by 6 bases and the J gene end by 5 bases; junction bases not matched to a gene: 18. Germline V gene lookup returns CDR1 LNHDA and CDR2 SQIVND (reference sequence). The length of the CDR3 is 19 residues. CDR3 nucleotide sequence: TGTGCCAGTAGGAGAATGGGGGACAGGGGCACGAGACGGACCGGGGAGCTGTTTTTT. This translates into CASRRMGDRGTRRTGELFF.

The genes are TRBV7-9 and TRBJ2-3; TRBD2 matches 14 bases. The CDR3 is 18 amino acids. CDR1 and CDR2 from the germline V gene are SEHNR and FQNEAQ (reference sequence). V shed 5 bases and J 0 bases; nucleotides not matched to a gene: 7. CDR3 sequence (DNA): TGTGCCAGCAGCCCGGGACTAGCGGGAGTCCCTAGCACAGATACGCAGTATTTT. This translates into CASSPGLAGVPSTDTQYF.

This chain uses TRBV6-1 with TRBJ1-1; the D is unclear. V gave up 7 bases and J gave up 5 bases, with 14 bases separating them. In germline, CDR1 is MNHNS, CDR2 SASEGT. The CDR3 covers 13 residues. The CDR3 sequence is CASTQSRGTEAFF. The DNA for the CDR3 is TGTGCCAGCACCCAGTCACGGGGAACTGAAGCTTTCTTT.

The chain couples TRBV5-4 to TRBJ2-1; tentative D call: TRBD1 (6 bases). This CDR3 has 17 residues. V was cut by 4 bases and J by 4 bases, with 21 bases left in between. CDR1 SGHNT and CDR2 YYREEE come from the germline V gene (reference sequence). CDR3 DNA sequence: TGTGCCAGCAGCCCAAAACCAGGGGCTACGGTATACAATGAGCAGTTCTTC. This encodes CASSPKPGATVYNEQFF. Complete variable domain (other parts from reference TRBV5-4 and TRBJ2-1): ETGVTQSPTHLIKTRGQQVTLRCSSQSGHNTVSWYQQALGQGPQFIFQYYREEENGRGNFPPRFSGLQFPNYSSELNVNALELDDSALYLCASSPKPGATVYNEQFFGPGTRLTVL.

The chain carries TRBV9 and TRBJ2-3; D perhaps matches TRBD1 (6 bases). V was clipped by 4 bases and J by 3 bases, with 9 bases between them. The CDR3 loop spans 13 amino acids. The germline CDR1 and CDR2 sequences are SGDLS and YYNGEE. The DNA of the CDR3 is TGTGCCAGCAGCCTCCAGGGGACAGATACGCAGTATTTT. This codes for CASSLQGTDTQYF.

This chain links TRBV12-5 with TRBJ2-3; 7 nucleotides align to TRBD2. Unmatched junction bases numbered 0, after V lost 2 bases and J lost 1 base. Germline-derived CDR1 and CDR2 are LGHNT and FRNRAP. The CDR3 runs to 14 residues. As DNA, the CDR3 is TGTGCTAGTGGTTTGACTAGCGGCACAGATACGCAGTATTTT. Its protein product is CASGLTSGTDTQYF. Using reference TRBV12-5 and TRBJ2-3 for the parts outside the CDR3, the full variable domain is DARVTQTPRHKVTEMGQEVTMRCQPILGHNTVFWYRQTMMQGLELLAYFRNRAPLDDSGMPKDRFSAEMPDATLATLKIQPSEPRDSAVYFCASGLTSGTDTQYFGPGTRLTVL.